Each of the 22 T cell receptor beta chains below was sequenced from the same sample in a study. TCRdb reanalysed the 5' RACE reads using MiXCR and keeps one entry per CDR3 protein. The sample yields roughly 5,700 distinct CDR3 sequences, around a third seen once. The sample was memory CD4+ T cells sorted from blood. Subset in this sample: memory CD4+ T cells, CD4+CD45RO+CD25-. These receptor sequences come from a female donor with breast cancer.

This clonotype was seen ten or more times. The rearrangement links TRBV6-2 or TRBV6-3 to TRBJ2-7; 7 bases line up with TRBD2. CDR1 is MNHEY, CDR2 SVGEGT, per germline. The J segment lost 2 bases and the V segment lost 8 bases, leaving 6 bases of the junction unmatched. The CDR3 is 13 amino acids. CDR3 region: CASRERGPYEQYF. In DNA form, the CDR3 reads TGTGCCAGCCGCGAGCGGGGACCCTACGAGCAGTACTTC.

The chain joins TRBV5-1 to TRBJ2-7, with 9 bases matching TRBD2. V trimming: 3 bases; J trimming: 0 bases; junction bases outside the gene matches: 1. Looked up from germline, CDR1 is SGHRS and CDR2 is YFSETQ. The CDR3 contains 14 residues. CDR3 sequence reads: CASSSSGNSYEQYF. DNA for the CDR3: TGCGCCAGCAGCTCTAGCGGGAACTCCTACGAGCAGTACTTC.

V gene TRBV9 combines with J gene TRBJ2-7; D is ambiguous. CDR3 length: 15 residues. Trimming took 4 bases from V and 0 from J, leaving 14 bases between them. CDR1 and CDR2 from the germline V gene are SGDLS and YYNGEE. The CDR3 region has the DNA TGTGCCAGCAGCCTAGGGATCGGGCTCTCCTACGAGCAGTACTTC. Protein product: CASSLGIGLSYEQYF.

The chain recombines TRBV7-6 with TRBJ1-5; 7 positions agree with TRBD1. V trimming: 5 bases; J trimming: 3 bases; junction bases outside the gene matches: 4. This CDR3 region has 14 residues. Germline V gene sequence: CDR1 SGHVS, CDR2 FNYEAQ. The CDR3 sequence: CASSLGTVNQPQHF. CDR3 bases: TGTGCCAGCAGCCTGGGGACAGTCAATCAGCCCCAGCATTTT. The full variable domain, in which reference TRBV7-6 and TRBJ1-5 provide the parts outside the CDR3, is GAGVSQSPRYKVTKRGQDVALRCDPISGHVSLYWYRQALGQGPEFLTYFNYEAQQDKSGLPNDRFSAERPEGSISTLTIQRTEQRDSAMYRCASSLGTVNQPQHFGDGTRLSIL.

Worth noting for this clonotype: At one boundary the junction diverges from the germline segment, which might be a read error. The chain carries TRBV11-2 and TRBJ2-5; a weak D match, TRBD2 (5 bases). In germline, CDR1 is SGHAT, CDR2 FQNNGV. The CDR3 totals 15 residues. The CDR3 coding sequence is TGTGCCGGCAGCTTACAACCGGGAACCCAAGAGACCCAGTACTTC. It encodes CAGSLQPGTQETQYF.

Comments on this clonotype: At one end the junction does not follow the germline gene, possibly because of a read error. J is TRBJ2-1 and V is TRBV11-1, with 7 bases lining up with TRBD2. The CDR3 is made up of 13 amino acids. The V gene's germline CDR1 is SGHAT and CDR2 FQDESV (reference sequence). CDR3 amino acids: CVSSPRTRLKQFF. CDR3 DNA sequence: TGTGTCAGCAGCCCCAGGACTAGATTGAAGCAGTTCTTC.

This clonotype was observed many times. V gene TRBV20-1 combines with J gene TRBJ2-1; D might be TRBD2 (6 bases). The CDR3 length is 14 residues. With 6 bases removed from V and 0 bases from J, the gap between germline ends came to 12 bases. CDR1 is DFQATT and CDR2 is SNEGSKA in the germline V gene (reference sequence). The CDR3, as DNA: TGCAGTGCGACCCTAGCGACCTCCTACAATGAGCAGTTCTTC. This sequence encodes CSATLATSYNEQFF.

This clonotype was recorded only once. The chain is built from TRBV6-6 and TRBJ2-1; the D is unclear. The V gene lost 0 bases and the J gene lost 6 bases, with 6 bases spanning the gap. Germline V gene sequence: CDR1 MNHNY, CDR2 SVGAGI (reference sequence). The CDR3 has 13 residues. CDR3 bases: TGTGCCAGCAGTTACTCCACTCTCAATGAGCAGTTCTTC. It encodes CASSYSTLNEQFF.

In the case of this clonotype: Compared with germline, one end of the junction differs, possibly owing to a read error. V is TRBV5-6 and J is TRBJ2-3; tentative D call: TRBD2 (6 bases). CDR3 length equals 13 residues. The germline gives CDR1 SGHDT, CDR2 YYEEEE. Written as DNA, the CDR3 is TGTGCTAGCAGCCCGACAGTAGCGGATACGAAGTATTTT. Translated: CASSPTVADTKYF.

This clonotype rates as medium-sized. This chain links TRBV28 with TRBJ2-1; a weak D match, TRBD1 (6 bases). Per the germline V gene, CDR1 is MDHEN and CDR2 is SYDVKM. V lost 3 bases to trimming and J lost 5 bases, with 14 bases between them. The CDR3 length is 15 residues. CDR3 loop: CASSFYRESNNEQFF. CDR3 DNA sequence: TGTGCCAGCAGTTTTTACAGGGAATCCAACAATGAGCAGTTCTTC.

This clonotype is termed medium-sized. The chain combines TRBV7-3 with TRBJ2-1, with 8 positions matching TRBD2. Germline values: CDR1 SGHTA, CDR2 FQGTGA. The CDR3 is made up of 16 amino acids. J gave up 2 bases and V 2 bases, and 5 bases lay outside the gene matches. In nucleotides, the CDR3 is TGTGCCAGCAGCTTAGAGGGAGCGGGAGCCTACAATGAGCAGTTCTTC. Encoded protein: CASSLEGAGAYNEQFF.

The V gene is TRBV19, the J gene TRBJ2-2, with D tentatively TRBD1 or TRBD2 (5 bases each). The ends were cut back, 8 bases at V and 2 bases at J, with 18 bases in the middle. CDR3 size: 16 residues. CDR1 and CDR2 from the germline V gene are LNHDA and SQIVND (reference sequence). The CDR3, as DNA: TGTGCCAGTGGGGACCTAGGATCCCTAAACACCGGGGAGCTGTTTTTT. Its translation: CASGDLGSLNTGELFF.

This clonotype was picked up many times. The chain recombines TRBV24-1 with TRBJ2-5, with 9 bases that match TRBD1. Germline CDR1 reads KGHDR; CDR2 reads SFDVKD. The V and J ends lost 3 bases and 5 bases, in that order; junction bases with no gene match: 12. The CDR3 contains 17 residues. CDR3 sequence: CATSDPTPGQGWETQYF. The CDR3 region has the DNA TGTGCCACCAGTGATCCAACTCCGGGACAGGGTTGGGAGACCCAGTACTTC.

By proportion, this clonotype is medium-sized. The CDR3 DNA follows: TGCAGTGCTGTGCGGGGGAGCTACAATGAGCAGTTCTTC. Translated, it gives CSAVRGSYNEQFF. The chain uses TRBV20-1 and TRBJ2-1; 7 bases are shared with TRBD2. CDR1 and CDR2 from the germline V gene are DFQATT and SNEGSKA (reference sequence). V was clipped by 5 bases and J by 3 bases; unmatched bases: 4. The CDR3 extends over 13 amino acids.

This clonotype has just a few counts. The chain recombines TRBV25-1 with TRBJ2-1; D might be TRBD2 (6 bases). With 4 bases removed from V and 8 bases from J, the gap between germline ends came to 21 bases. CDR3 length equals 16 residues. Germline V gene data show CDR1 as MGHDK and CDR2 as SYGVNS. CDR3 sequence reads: CASSGRPRLAIDEQFF. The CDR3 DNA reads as TGTGCCAGCAGTGGACGGCCTAGGCTAGCGATCGATGAGCAGTTCTTC.

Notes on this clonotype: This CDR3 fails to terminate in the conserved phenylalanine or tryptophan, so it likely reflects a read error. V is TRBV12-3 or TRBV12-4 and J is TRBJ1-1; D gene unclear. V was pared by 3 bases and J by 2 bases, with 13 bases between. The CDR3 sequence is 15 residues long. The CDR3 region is CASSFHSNLNTEAFS. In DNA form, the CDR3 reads TGTGCCAGCAGTTTTCACTCAAACCTTAACACTGAAGCTTTCTCT.

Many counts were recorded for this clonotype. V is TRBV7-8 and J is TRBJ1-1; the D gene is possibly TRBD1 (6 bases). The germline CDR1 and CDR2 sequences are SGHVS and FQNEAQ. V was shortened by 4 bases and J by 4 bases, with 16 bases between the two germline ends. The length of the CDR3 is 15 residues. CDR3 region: CASSSVGGASTEAFF. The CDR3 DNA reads TGTGCCAGCAGCTCGGTAGGGGGTGCCAGCACTGAAGCTTTCTTT.

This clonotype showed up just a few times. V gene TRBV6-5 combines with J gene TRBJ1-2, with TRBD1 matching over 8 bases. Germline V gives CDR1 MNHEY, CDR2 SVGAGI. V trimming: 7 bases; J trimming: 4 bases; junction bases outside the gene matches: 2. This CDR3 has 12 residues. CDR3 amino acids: CASKDRGYGYTF. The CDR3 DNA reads TGTGCCAGCAAAGACAGGGGCTATGGCTACACCTTC.

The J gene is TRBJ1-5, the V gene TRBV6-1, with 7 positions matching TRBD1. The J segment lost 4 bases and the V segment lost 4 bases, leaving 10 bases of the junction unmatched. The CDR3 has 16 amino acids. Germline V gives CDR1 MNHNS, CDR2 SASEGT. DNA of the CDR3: TGTGCCAGCAGTGCCATTTTCGACAGGGAGAATCAGCCCCAGCATTTT. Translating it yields CASSAIFDRENQPQHF.

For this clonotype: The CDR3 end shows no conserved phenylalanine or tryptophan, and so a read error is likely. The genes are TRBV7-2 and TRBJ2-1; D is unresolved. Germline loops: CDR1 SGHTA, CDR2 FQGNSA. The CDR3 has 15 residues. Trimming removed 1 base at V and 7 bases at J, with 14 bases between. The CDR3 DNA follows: TGTGCCAGCAGCTTAGAGGCGGTGGTCTGGAATGAGCAGTTCATC. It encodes CASSLEAVVWNEQFI.

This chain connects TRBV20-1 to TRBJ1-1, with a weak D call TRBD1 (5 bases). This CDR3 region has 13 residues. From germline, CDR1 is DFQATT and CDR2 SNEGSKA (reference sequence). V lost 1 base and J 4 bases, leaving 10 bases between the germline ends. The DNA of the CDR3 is TGCAGTGCTAGAGTGGGGGGGATCACTGAAGCTTTCTTT. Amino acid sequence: CSARVGGITEAFF.

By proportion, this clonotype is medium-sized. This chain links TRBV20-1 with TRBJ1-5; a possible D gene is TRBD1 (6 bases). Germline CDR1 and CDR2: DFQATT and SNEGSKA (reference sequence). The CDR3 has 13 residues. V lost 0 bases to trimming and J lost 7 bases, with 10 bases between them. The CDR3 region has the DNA TGCAGTGCTAGAGAAGGGGGGAACCAGCCCCAGCATTTT. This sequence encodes CSAREGGNQPQHF.